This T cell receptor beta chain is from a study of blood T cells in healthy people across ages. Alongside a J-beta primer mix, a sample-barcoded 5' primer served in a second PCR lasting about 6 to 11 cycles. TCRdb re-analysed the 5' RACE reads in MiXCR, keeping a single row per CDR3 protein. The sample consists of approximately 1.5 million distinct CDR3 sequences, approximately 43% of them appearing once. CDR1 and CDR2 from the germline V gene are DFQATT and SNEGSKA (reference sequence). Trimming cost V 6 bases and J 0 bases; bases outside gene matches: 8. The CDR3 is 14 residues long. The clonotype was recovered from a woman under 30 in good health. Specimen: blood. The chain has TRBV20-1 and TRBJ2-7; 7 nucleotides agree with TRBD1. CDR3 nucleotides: TGCAGTGCAAAGGGACAGCAATACTCCTACGAGCAGTACTTC. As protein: CSAKGQQYSYEQYF.